A single sample is the source of the 29 T cell receptor beta chains below, sequenced in a study of shared clonotypes between healthy human individuals. Sequencing was performed with immunoSEQ multiplex PCR; in TCRdb, only in-frame clones are kept and a portion is missing. The table records 2 million to 2.5 million clones, under 97% of them present only once. The sequencing sample was made of naive CD4+ T cells sorted from blood. Specified subset: CD45RA+ positively selected. The receptors originated from a man younger than 35 in good health.

The chain links TRBV19 to TRBJ1-1; weak D call: TRBD1 (5 bases). The germline V gene encodes CDR1 LNHDA and CDR2 SQIVND (reference sequence). The CDR3 covers 13 residues. The V and J ends lost 1 base and 6 bases respectively, with 9 bases between them. The CDR3 DNA is TGTGCCAGTAGTATAGTGGGGGGGGCTGAAGCTTTCTTT. Translated: CASSIVGGAEAFF.

The chain joins TRBV2 to TRBJ2-5; maybe TRBD2 (6 bases). The germline CDR1 and CDR2 sequences are SNHLY and FYNNEI. The CDR3 sequence is 13 residues long. V was shortened by 7 bases and J by 7 bases, with 16 bases between the two germline ends. The CDR3 nucleotides read TGTGCCAGCACCGGGACCTCCGGGGGGACCCAGTACTTC. Its protein product is CASTGTSGGTQYF.

The rearrangement links TRBV7-9 to TRBJ1-4; no clear D gene. Germline V gives CDR1 SEHNR, CDR2 FQNEAQ (reference sequence). The length of the CDR3 is 14 residues. Deletions cut 1 base from V and 6 bases from J, with 9 bases between. In nucleotides, the CDR3 is TGTGCCAGCAGCTTAGGTTCCGTGCATGAAAAACTGTTTTTT. It specifies CASSLGSVHEKLFF. Drawing the rest from reference TRBV7-9 and TRBJ1-4, the complete variable domain is DTGVSQNPRHKITKRGQNVTFRCDPISEHNRLYWYRQTLGQGPEFLTYFQNEAQLEKSRLLSDRFSAERPKGSFSTLEIQRTEQGDSAMYLCASSLGSVHEKLFFGSGTQLSVL.

Worth noting for this clone: Other DNA sequences in the same sample also yield this CDR3. This chain connects TRBV20-1 to TRBJ1-1; D is undetermined. The CDR3 is made up of 8 amino acids. Germline CDR1 DFQATT, CDR2 SNEGSKA (reference sequence). The germline V and J ends were trimmed by 6 bases and 8 bases, with 4 bases remaining between them. The CDR3 protein is CSAREAFF. The CDR3 DNA is TGCAGTGCAAGGGAAGCTTTCTTT.

The chain has TRBV7-2 and TRBJ1-2; TRBD1 matches 7 bases. Germline CDR1 is SGHTA and CDR2 is FQGNSA. Trimming removed 4 bases from V and 4 bases from J; junction bases left unmatched: 9. The CDR3 spans 15 residues. CDR3 amino acids: CASSYARGLSYGYTF. CDR3 bases: TGTGCCAGCAGCTATGCTAGGGGGCTGAGCTATGGCTACACCTTC.

This chain links TRBV19 with TRBJ2-7; TRBD1 aligns across 8 bases. CDR3 length equals 15 residues. Trimming took 4 bases from V and 4 from J; bases not matched to a gene: 9. Germline V CDR1 and CDR2: LNHDA, SQIVND (reference sequence). Written as DNA, the CDR3 is TGTGCCAGTAGTACCGCCTCAGGGGGCCAGTACGAGCAGTACTTC. Its translation: CASSTASGGQYEQYF.

The rearrangement links TRBV7-2 to TRBJ2-7; the match to TRBD1 covers 11 bases. The V segment lost 2 bases and the J segment 2 bases; nucleotides outside the gene matches: 11. The CDR3 is 18 residues long. The germline V gene encodes CDR1 SGHTA and CDR2 FQGNSA. The CDR3 bases are TGTGCCAGCAGCTTATTGGACAGGGGGCACCTGATACCCTACGAGCAGTACTTC. Residues: CASSLLDRGHLIPYEQYF.

Points on this clone: This may stem from a read error, because a much larger clone lies one nucleotide away. Other DNA sequences in this specimen translate into the identical CDR3. The chain recombines TRBV19 with TRBJ2-7, with D perhaps matching TRBD1 (5 bases). Trimming pared 1 base from V and 1 base from J, leaving 5 bases between. The CDR3 is 13 amino acids. Looked up from germline, CDR1 is LNHDA and CDR2 is SQIVND (reference sequence). The CDR3 region has the DNA TGTGCCAGTAGTATAGGACAGTCCTACGAGCAGTACTTC. As protein: CASSIGQSYEQYF.

The chain joins TRBV4-1 to TRBJ2-1; 13 nucleotides line up with TRBD2. V gave up 4 bases and J gave up 9 bases; unmatched junction bases: 9. The germline CDR1 and CDR2 sequences are MGHRA and YSYEKL. CDR3 size: 16 residues. The CDR3 loop is CASSPLTSGGAAEQFF. DNA of the CDR3: TGCGCCAGCAGCCCCCTAACTAGCGGGGGGGCGGCTGAGCAGTTCTTC.

The rearrangement uses TRBV29-1 and TRBJ2-5; D possibly corresponds to TRBD2 (6 bases). V lost 4 bases to trimming and J lost 1 base, with 13 bases between them. The CDR3 runs 14 residues. Germline CDR1 and CDR2: SQVTM and ANQGSEA. CDR3 region: CSVGVGTAQETQYF. CDR3 nucleotides: TGCAGCGTTGGAGTGGGGACTGCCCAAGAGACCCAGTACTTC.

Only a few counts were recorded for this clone. The genes are TRBV2 and TRBJ1-2, with 7 bases aligning to TRBD1. The CDR3 has 15 amino acids. V trimming: 5 bases; J trimming: 4 bases; junction bases outside the gene matches: 10. Germline CDR1 and CDR2: SNHLY and FYNNEI. The CDR3 sequence is CASSPGQVTAYGYTF. The CDR3 DNA follows: TGTGCCAGCAGTCCCGGACAGGTCACAGCCTATGGCTACACCTTC.

The chain employs TRBV5-1 and TRBJ2-2; D may be TRBD1 (5 bases). V lost 0 bases and J lost 4, with 13 bases in between. In germline, CDR1 is SGHRS, CDR2 YFSETQ. The CDR3 covers 16 residues. The CDR3 protein is CASSLAGWGGTGELFF. The CDR3 bases are TGCGCCAGCAGCTTGGCCGGCTGGGGCGGCACCGGGGAGCTGTTTTTT.

The rearrangement links TRBV6-1 to TRBJ1-6; D gene ambiguous. CDR3 length equals 20 residues. Between the trimmed V and J ends, which lost 0 bases and 6 bases, there was a span of 24 bases. Germline CDR1 is MNHNS and CDR2 is SASEGT. CDR3 loop: CASSEAYPFTVYISNSPLHF. The CDR3 region has the DNA TGTGCCAGCAGTGAAGCCTACCCATTTACCGTCTATATCAGTAATTCACCCCTCCACTTT.

The rearrangement joins TRBV9 to TRBJ1-1; D gene ambiguous. V was cut by 0 bases and J by 3 bases, with 12 bases left in between. CDR3 length: 15 amino acids. CDR1 and CDR2 from the germline V gene are SGDLS and YYNGEE. DNA of the CDR3: TGTGCCAGCAGCGTAGAGGGTGGGCAGTACACTGAAGCTTTCTTT. Amino acid sequence: CASSVEGGQYTEAFF.

The chain combines TRBV6-5 with TRBJ2-2; D assignment may be TRBD1 or TRBD2 (5 bases each). The V gene lost 5 bases and the J gene lost 5 bases, with 12 bases spanning the gap. This CDR3 has 14 residues. CDR1 and CDR2 (germline): MNHEY, SVGAGI. The CDR3 spells CASSRDERTGELFF. In nucleotides, the CDR3 is TGTGCCAGCAGTCGGGACGAACGTACCGGGGAGCTGTTTTTT.

This rearrangement joins TRBV29-1 to TRBJ2-3, with TRBD2 as a possible D gene (5 bases). Trimming left V 7 bases short and J 6 bases short, with 17 bases between. From germline, CDR1 is SQVTM and CDR2 ANQGSEA. CDR3 length: 13 residues. The CDR3 region has the DNA TGCAGCGCCACGACCCGGACGGGGGATACGCAGTATTTT. This sequence encodes CSATTRTGDTQYF.

The gene calls are TRBV5-1 and TRBJ2-7, with TRBD1 identical over 10 bases. Germline V gives CDR1 SGHRS, CDR2 YFSETQ. CDR3 length: 14 amino acids. V was pared by 0 bases and J by 6 bases, with 3 bases of the junction left unmatched. DNA for the CDR3: TGCGCCAGCAGCTTGGGTCGGACAGGGGGCGAGCAGTACTTC. Protein sequence: CASSLGRTGGEQYF.

This rearrangement joins TRBV5-5 to TRBJ1-6, with D maybe TRBD1 (5 bases). V was shortened by 2 bases and J by 14 bases, with 14 bases between the two germline ends. CDR3 length: 13 residues. Germline assignment: CDR1 SGHKS and CDR2 YYEKEE (reference sequence). CDR3 region: CASSLTGQSALHF. CDR3 coding DNA: TGTGCCAGCAGCTTAACGGGGCAGTCAGCCCTCCACTTT.

A note on this clone: Other DNA sequences from this sample encode an identical CDR3 as well. This chain uses TRBV18 with TRBJ1-2; 10 nucleotides match TRBD1. The V gene's germline CDR1 is KGHSH and CDR2 LQKENI. CDR3 length: 15 residues. Germline trimming cut 2 bases from V and 3 bases from J; bases unmatched to any gene: 3. The CDR3 reads CASSPRQGADYGYTF. CDR3 bases: TGTGCCAGCTCACCAAGACAGGGGGCTGACTATGGCTACACCTTC.

The chain links TRBV7-8 to TRBJ2-5; D not resolved. The germline gives CDR1 SGHVS, CDR2 FQNEAQ. This CDR3 is 13 amino acids long. Trimming took 3 bases from V and 10 from J, leaving 15 bases between them. The CDR3 is CASSFMVVRDQYF. The CDR3 DNA follows: TGTGCCAGCAGCTTTATGGTAGTAAGGGACCAGTACTTC.

V gene TRBV18 combines with J gene TRBJ1-1; D uncertain. The CDR3 spans 13 residues. Germline CDR1 KGHSH, CDR2 LQKENI. Trimming stripped 6 bases from V and 1 base from J, with 9 bases between. CDR3 nucleotide sequence: TGTGCCAGCTCCCTTCTCCAGAACACTGAAGCTTTCTTT. Protein: CASSLLQNTEAFF.

This sequence joins TRBV5-1 and TRBJ1-6; D is unresolved. V was shortened by 1 base and J by 8 bases, with 13 bases between the two germline ends. CDR1 is SGHRS, CDR2 YFSETQ, per germline. CDR3 size: 15 residues. For the CDR3, the DNA is TGCGCCAGCAGCTTGAATTCCCAGGCCGATTCACCCCTCCACTTT. Protein product: CASSLNSQADSPLHF.

This clone was detected once. This chain joins TRBV9 and TRBJ2-7, with 11 nucleotides matching TRBD1. The germline gives CDR1 SGDLS, CDR2 YYNGEE. V was pared by 3 bases and J by 4 bases, with 6 bases of the junction left unmatched. The CDR3 covers 15 residues. The CDR3 here is CASSAGTGGGYEQYF. The CDR3 nucleotides are TGTGCCAGCAGCGCCGGGACAGGGGGTGGATACGAGCAGTACTTC. Full variable domain (missing parts from reference TRBV9 and TRBJ2-7): DSGVTQTPKHLITATGQRVTLRCSPRSGDLSVYWYQQSLDQGLQFLIQYYNGEERAKGNILERFSAQQFPDLHSELNLSSLELGDSALYFCASSAGTGGGYEQYFGPGTRLTVT.

The chain uses TRBV29-1 and TRBJ2-7, with D uncertain. Germline V lookup: CDR1 SQVTM, CDR2 ANQGSEA. The CDR3 length is 12 residues. With 4 bases removed from V and 0 bases from J, the gap between germline ends came to 7 bases. The CDR3 sequence is CSVVRSSYEQYF. The CDR3 nucleotides are TGCAGCGTTGTACGGTCCTCCTACGAGCAGTACTTC.

This clone has only one observation. This chain connects TRBV5-1 to TRBJ1-1; the D is unclear. The CDR3 spans 15 residues. The germline V and J ends were trimmed by 6 bases and 0 bases, with 15 bases remaining between them. The germline V gene encodes CDR1 SGHRS and CDR2 YFSETQ. CDR3 in amino acids: CASNTVGKMNTEAFF. The DNA for the CDR3 is TGCGCCAGCAATACTGTGGGTAAGATGAACACTGAAGCTTTCTTT.

CDR3 in DNA: TGTGCCAGCAGCTCCCCGGGAACAGGGCCCAACTATGGCTACACCTTC. Protein sequence: CASSSPGTGPNYGYTF. The gene calls are TRBV7-2 and TRBJ1-2; a weak D match, TRBD1 (6 bases). The CDR3 length is 16 residues. The V end was cut by 4 bases, the J end by 2 bases, with 17 bases between. Germline V gene lookup returns CDR1 SGHTA and CDR2 FQGNSA.

The V gene is TRBV19, the J gene TRBJ1-5, with D possibly TRBD1 on 6 matching bases. The CDR3 extends over 14 amino acids. Between the trimmed V and J ends, which lost 10 bases and 3 bases, there was a span of 16 bases. Germline V gene lookup returns CDR1 LNHDA and CDR2 SQIVND (reference sequence). The CDR3 DNA sequence: TGTGCCACGAAAGGACAGCTTCACAATCAGCCCCAGCATTTT. It is translated as CATKGQLHNQPQHF. The whole variable domain, filled in from reference TRBV19 and TRBJ1-5, reads DGGITQSPKYLFRKEGQNVTLSCEQNLNHDAMYWYRQDPGQGLRLIYYSQIVNDFQKGDIAEGYSVSREKKESFPLTVTSAQKNPTAFYLCATKGQLHNQPQHFGDGTRLSIL.

The genes are TRBV5-4 and TRBJ2-3; 7 nucleotides line up with TRBD2. Germline-derived CDR1 and CDR2 are SGHNT and YYREEE (reference sequence). V shed 3 bases, J shed 0 bases, and the junction held 7 bases outside the gene matches. The CDR3 extends over 16 amino acids. The CDR3 is CASSSPGRGSTDTQYF. The CDR3 DNA follows: TGTGCCAGCAGCTCTCCGGGGCGGGGGAGCACAGATACGCAGTATTTT.

The chain is built from TRBV7-9 and TRBJ2-2; D is unclear. Germline values: CDR1 SEHNR, CDR2 FQNEAQ (reference sequence). Trimming pared 3 bases from V and 6 bases from J, leaving 11 bases between. The CDR3 is made up of 14 amino acids. CDR3 in DNA: TGTGCCAGCAGCTTTTCGTCCGGCCCCGGGGAGCTGTTTTTT. It yields the protein CASSFSSGPGELFF.